One sample yielded the 30 T cell receptor beta chains listed below, sequenced in a study of blood T cell repertoires in COVID-19. Libraries were prepared by immunoSEQ multiplex PCR; TCRdb keeps only in-frame clonotypes and omits some of them. This sample has roughly 280,000 clones, with just under 90% found just once. Sequenced sample: PBMCs or T cells enriched from blood (not recorded which). The receptors derive from a woman aged 60-75 years who had recovered from COVID-19.

This chain joins TRBV5-1 and TRBJ1-5, with a weak D call TRBD1 (5 bases). V was pared by 2 bases and J by 7 bases, with 10 bases between. Germline values: CDR1 SGHRS, CDR2 YFSETQ. The CDR3 has 13 residues. The CDR3 is CASSLAGQQPQHF. The CDR3 DNA reads TGCGCCAGCAGCTTAGCAGGGCAACAGCCCCAGCATTTT.

V is TRBV7-8 and J is TRBJ2-7; D ambiguous. CDR1 is SGHVS and CDR2 is FQNEAQ in the germline V gene. Trimming left V 2 bases short and J 7 bases short, with 15 bases between. This CDR3 comprises 14 residues. The chain's CDR3 is CASSLMAAKREQYF. Here the CDR3 DNA reads TGTGCCAGCAGCTTAATGGCGGCCAAGAGGGAGCAGTACTTC.

The rearrangement uses TRBV10-3 and TRBJ2-2; TRBD1 matches at 7 bases. The CDR3 runs to 16 residues. Looked up from germline, CDR1 is ENHRY and CDR2 is SYGVKD. Trimming took 7 bases from V and 0 from J; bases not matched to a gene: 8. In nucleotides, the CDR3 is TGTGCCATCATCGGGACAGTGGATCCGAACACCGGGGAGCTGTTTTTT. Protein sequence: CAIIGTVDPNTGELFF.

This clone was found once. The genes are TRBV28 and TRBJ2-5, with D possibly matching TRBD1 (6 bases). The CDR3 runs 16 residues. Germline values: CDR1 MDHEN, CDR2 SYDVKM. Trimming cost V 5 bases and J 2 bases, with 18 bases left between them. The CDR3 is CASSKSQYREQETQYF. CDR3 in DNA: TGTGCCAGCAGTAAGTCCCAATACAGGGAACAAGAGACCCAGTACTTC.

V is TRBV9 and J is TRBJ2-5; D might be TRBD2 (5 bases). Between the trimmed V and J ends, which lost 4 bases and 5 bases, there was a span of 15 bases. CDR3 length: 14 residues. Germline V gene sequence: CDR1 SGDLS, CDR2 YYNGEE. The CDR3 DNA reads TGTGCCAGCAGCTTTTCGGGAAACGGTGAGACCCAGTACTTC. It specifies CASSFSGNGETQYF.

The genes are TRBV28 and TRBJ2-2, with TRBD2 matching over 11 bases. The V gene end was trimmed by 2 bases and the J gene end by 4 bases; junction bases not matched to a gene: 3. The germline CDR1 and CDR2 sequences are MDHEN and SYDVKM. This CDR3 comprises 16 residues. Here the CDR3 reads CASSLLAGGFTGELFF. The CDR3 nucleotides are TGTGCCAGCAGTTTACTAGCGGGAGGCTTCACCGGGGAGCTGTTTTTT.

The rearrangement uses TRBV10-1 and TRBJ2-7; the match to TRBD1 covers 9 bases. CDR3 length: 14 amino acids. Germline assignment: CDR1 WNHNN and CDR2 SYGVQD (reference sequence). Trimming removed 6 bases from V and 5 bases from J; junction bases left unmatched: 8. As DNA, the CDR3 is TGCGCCAGCAGCCAGGGACAGGGTTTGAACGAGCAGTACTTC. Residues: CASSQGQGLNEQYF.

This rearrangement joins TRBV15 to TRBJ2-1; the D is unclear. CDR1 is LNHNV and CDR2 is YYDKDF in the germline V gene (reference sequence). Trimming cost V 0 bases and J 2 bases, with 11 bases left between them. The CDR3 has 16 residues. The CDR3 protein is CATSRDRVAPYNEQFF. The DNA of the CDR3 is TGTGCCACCAGCAGAGATCGAGTCGCACCCTACAATGAGCAGTTCTTC.

J is TRBJ1-2 and V is TRBV9; tentative D call: TRBD1 (6 bases). This CDR3 spans 13 amino acids. Deletions cut 4 bases from V and 6 bases from J, with 13 bases between. Germline assignment: CDR1 SGDLS and CDR2 YYNGEE. The CDR3 coding sequence is TGTGCCAGCAGCCCAACAGGGATTCATGGCTACACCTTC. Its translation: CASSPTGIHGYTF.

The chain is built from TRBV3-1 (or the pseudogene TRBV3-2) and TRBJ2-5; TRBD2 agrees at 8 bases. V lost 2 bases, J lost 3 bases, and 14 bases stayed unmatched. The CDR3 runs to 18 residues. Germline V CDR1 and CDR2: LGHDT, YNNKEL (reference sequence). DNA for the CDR3: TGTGCCAGCAGCCAATCCCTCCCCCCAGCGGGAGAAAAAGAGACCCAGTACTTC. Residues: CASSQSLPPAGEKETQYF.

This clone was seen a handful of times. The rearrangement joins TRBV5-1 to TRBJ2-3; D remains unclear. The CDR3 has 12 residues. Germline V CDR1 and CDR2: SGHRS, YFSETQ. V lost 6 bases and J 11 bases, leaving 16 bases between the germline ends. CDR3 DNA sequence: TGCGCCAGCACCCTGACTCGTCTTAGGCAGTATTTT. It encodes CASTLTRLRQYF.

This rearrangement joins TRBV9 to TRBJ1-6; TRBD1 might be the D (6 bases). Germline V gene lookup returns CDR1 SGDLS and CDR2 YYNGEE. V lost 4 bases to trimming and J lost 4 bases, with 9 bases between them. There are 14 residues in the CDR3. DNA of the CDR3: TGTGCCAGCAGCAGGGGGTTTTATAATTCACCCCTCCACTTT. Translated, it gives CASSRGFYNSPLHF.

This chain links TRBV11-2 with TRBJ1-1, with D hard to call. The ends were cut back, 1 base at V and 2 bases at J, with 5 bases in the middle. Germline V lookup: CDR1 SGHAT, CDR2 FQNNGV. The CDR3 length is 13 residues. The CDR3 nucleotides are TGTGCCAGCAGCTTAGCCACAAACACTGAAGCTTTCTTT. Protein: CASSLATNTEAFF.

The V call is TRBV7-9, the J call TRBJ2-2; weak D call: TRBD1 (5 bases). The CDR3 is 12 residues long. Trimming shortened V by 6 bases and J by 8 bases, and 10 bases separated the two germline ends. Germline V CDR1 and CDR2: SEHNR, FQNEAQ (reference sequence). The CDR3 loop reads CASRDQGGELFF. CDR3 nucleotides: TGTGCCAGCAGAGATCAGGGAGGGGAGCTGTTTTTT.

The chain links TRBV2 to TRBJ2-2; D is unresolved. The CDR3 is 14 amino acids. Trimming left V 5 bases short and J 5 bases short, with 12 bases between. CDR1 SNHLY and CDR2 FYNNEI come from the germline V gene. The CDR3 is CASSYTVTTGELFF. The CDR3 DNA is TGTGCCAGCAGTTACACAGTAACAACCGGGGAGCTGTTTTTT.

The J gene is TRBJ2-5, the V gene TRBV5-1; 8 nucleotides align to TRBD1. Germline V gene sequence: CDR1 SGHRS, CDR2 YFSETQ. CDR3 length: 16 residues. J was trimmed by 6 bases and V by 4 bases; bases with no gene match: 14. The CDR3 DNA is TGCGCCAGCAGCGCGGCCGGGACAGGCTCTATCCAGACCCAGTACTTC. Its protein is CASSAAGTGSIQTQYF. The full variable domain, completed using reference TRBV5-1 and TRBJ2-5, is KAGVTQTPRYLIKTRGQQVTLSCSPISGHRSVSWYQQTPGQGLQFLFEYFSETQRNKGNFPGRFSGRQFSNSRSEMNVSTLELGDSALYLCASSAAGTGSIQTQYFGPGTRLLVL.

CDR3 sequence reads: CAISGVLNTGELFF. In nucleotides, the CDR3 is TGTGCCATCAGCGGGGTCCTTAACACCGGGGAGCTGTTTTTT. J is TRBJ2-2 and V is TRBV10-3; D might be TRBD2 (5 bases). The CDR3 has 14 residues. Germline CDR1 reads ENHRY; CDR2 reads SYGVKD. V dropped 6 bases and J dropped 2 bases, with 10 bases sitting between them.

This chain connects TRBV24-1 to TRBJ2-1, with 11 positions matching TRBD1. The V and J ends lost 9 bases and 7 bases, in that order; junction bases with no gene match: 16. Germline CDR1 is KGHDR and CDR2 is SFDVKD. The CDR3 has 17 residues. The CDR3 reads CATSRDRGLSGNNEQFF. As DNA, the CDR3 is TGTGCCACCTCCCGGGACAGGGGGTTGAGCGGGAATAATGAGCAGTTCTTC.

The genes are TRBV28 and TRBJ2-3; TRBD1 agrees at 9 bases. This CDR3 is built from 17 residues. After removal of 6 bases from V and 2 bases from J, the junction contained 12 bases not matched to a gene. Germline CDR1 is MDHEN and CDR2 is SYDVKM. CDR3 amino acids: CASSPQFGQGPTDTQYF. For the CDR3, the DNA is TGTGCCAGCAGCCCCCAGTTCGGACAGGGGCCCACAGATACGCAGTATTTT. Filled out from reference TRBV28 and TRBJ2-3, the complete variable domain reads DVKVTQSSRYLVKRTGEKVFLECVQDMDHENMFWYRQDPGLGLRLIYFSYDVKMKEKGDIPEGYSVSREKKERFSLILESASTNQTSMYLCASSPQFGQGPTDTQYFGPGTRLTVL.

This chain uses TRBV2 with TRBJ1-6; no clear D gene. The germline V gene has CDR1 SNHLY and CDR2 FYNNEI. V lost 4 bases, J lost 7 bases, and 11 bases lay in between. CDR3 length: 14 residues. The DNA for the CDR3 is TGTGCCAGCAGTGTGGAAGCGACCAATTCACCCCTCCACTTT. Translated, it gives CASSVEATNSPLHF.

To note about this clone: The same CDR3 can be traced to other DNA sequences in this sample. The chain joins TRBV18 to TRBJ1-1; no clear D. Germline values: CDR1 KGHSH, CDR2 LQKENI. The CDR3 length is 14 residues. V was cut by 3 bases and J by 1 base, with 9 bases left in between. CDR3 in amino acids: CASSPRTGNTEAFF. For the CDR3, the DNA is TGTGCCAGCTCACCGCGGACTGGGAACACTGAAGCTTTCTTT.

This clone was seen just once. The rearrangement links TRBV7-3 to TRBJ2-7, with 8 bases matching TRBD2. The V segment lost 5 bases and the J segment 2 bases; nucleotides outside the gene matches: 11. The CDR3 runs 16 residues. Looked up from germline, CDR1 is SGHTA and CDR2 is FQGTGA. CDR3: CASSPRGGSRTYEQYF. In DNA form, the CDR3 reads TGTGCCAGCAGCCCCCGGGGGGGATCCAGAACCTACGAGCAGTACTTC.

The V call is TRBV28, the J call TRBJ1-5; TRBD1 agrees at 10 bases. V trimming: 5 bases; J trimming: 4 bases; junction bases outside the gene matches: 11. The CDR3 runs 17 residues. Per the germline V gene, CDR1 is MDHEN and CDR2 is SYDVKM. CDR3 in DNA: TGTGCCAGCAGTCCAGACAGGGGGCACGGGGAAAATCAGCCCCAGCATTTT. Residues: CASSPDRGHGENQPQHF.

V usage is TRBV28 and J usage is TRBJ1-4, with D unclear. The CDR3 loop spans 13 amino acids. Trimming stripped 4 bases from V and 11 bases from J, with 14 bases between. CDR1 and CDR2 from the germline V gene are MDHEN and SYDVKM. CDR3 sequence (DNA): TGTGCCAGCAGTTGGGCAGAGGGTCACAAACTGTTTTTT. Translating gives CASSWAEGHKLFF.

This chain connects TRBV5-6 to TRBJ2-2, with no clear D. The germline V gene encodes CDR1 SGHDT and CDR2 YYEEEE. Between the trimmed V and J ends, which lost 0 bases and 0 bases, there was a span of 12 bases. This CDR3 has 17 amino acids. CDR3 loop: CASSLELFLPNTGELFF. The CDR3 DNA sequence: TGTGCCAGCAGCTTGGAACTCTTTCTGCCGAACACCGGGGAGCTGTTTTTT.

This clone was seen more than once but under ten times. The rearrangement uses TRBV6-1 and TRBJ1-6, with D possibly matching TRBD1 (5 bases). CDR1 and CDR2 from the germline V gene are MNHNS and SASEGT. The CDR3 has 15 residues. Trimming took off 2 bases at V and 7 bases at J, with 12 bases between the two ends. The CDR3 DNA follows: TGTGCCAGCAGTGAAACCCAGGGTGGGAATTCACCCCTCCACTTT. This codes for CASSETQGGNSPLHF.

The rearrangement uses TRBV10-3 and TRBJ2-1; 8 positions agree with TRBD1. Germline CDR1 is ENHRY and CDR2 is SYGVKD. Trimming cost V 3 bases and J 4 bases; bases outside gene matches: 8. The CDR3 extends over 16 amino acids. CDR3 DNA sequence: TGTGCCATCAGTGAAGGCGGACAGGGATGGTACAATGAGCAGTTCTTC. Its protein is CAISEGGQGWYNEQFF.

The rearrangement links TRBV4-2 to TRBJ1-1; 10 bases map to TRBD1. The V and J ends lost 1 base and 0 bases, in that order; junction bases with no gene match: 5. The CDR3 covers 17 residues. Germline V gene lookup returns CDR1 LGHNA and CDR2 YNFKEQ. This CDR3 is CASSQGDRGLMNTEAFF. The CDR3 nucleotides are TGTGCCAGCAGCCAAGGGGACAGGGGACTAATGAACACTGAAGCTTTCTTT.

Remarks on this clone: Distinct nucleotide sequences in the sample also encode this CDR3. V is TRBV12-5 and J is TRBJ2-1; TRBD2 agrees at 12 bases. V trimming: 0 bases; J trimming: 6 bases; junction bases outside the gene matches: 3. CDR1 LGHNT and CDR2 FRNRAP come from the germline V gene. The CDR3 extends over 16 amino acids. CDR3 nucleotide sequence: TGTGCTAGTGGTTTGGTACTAGCGGGGGGCCCCAATGAGCAGTTCTTC. Amino acid sequence: CASGLVLAGGPNEQFF.

This clone was counted between two and nine times. The chain carries TRBV19 and TRBJ2-1; 8 bases align to TRBD1. Trimming removed 7 bases from V and 9 bases from J; junction bases left unmatched: 14. This CDR3 spans 15 amino acids. Per the germline V gene, CDR1 is LNHDA and CDR2 is SQIVND (reference sequence). The CDR3 here is CASIGTGLSKREQFF. DNA for the CDR3: TGTGCCAGTATCGGGACAGGCCTTTCAAAGCGTGAGCAGTTCTTC.